This T cell receptor (beta chain) originates from a study of cytomegalovirus exposure and HLA in healthy donors. Overall study findings and caveats: A later analysis linked a missense variant in DCLRE1C to the trimming of TCR beta V and J genes.

The CDR3 length is 17 residues. V was pared by 0 bases and J by 1 base, with 16 bases between. Per the germline V gene, CDR1 is SGHNT and CDR2 is YYREEE (reference sequence). About this clone: Its specificity is not known.

A multiplex PCR was run with 60 Vbeta primers and 13 Jbeta primers. Authors' processing steps: Later, 80 million or so unique TCR beta chains were counted in an analysis, and approximately 10 million of them were shared. Only in-frame clones appear in the TCRdb table, and some are missing; sequencing was by immunoSEQ multiplex PCR. Clone size and V and J calls were adopted from that table, with D and trimming inferred from the DNA. Of tens of thousands of clones listed, 80% are singletons. The chain couples TRBV5-4 to TRBJ1-2; a possible D gene is TRBD1 (5 bases). The clonotype was recovered from a man aged 50 to 59 in good health and CMV-seropositive. The sequenced sample consisted of PBMCs. CDR3 sequence (DNA): TGTGCCAGCAGCTTGGTTGGGTTAGGGGAACTTAACTATGGCTACACCTTC. Its protein is CASSLVGLGELNYGYTF.